This T cell receptor beta chain was retrieved from a study of blood T cell repertoires in COVID-19. Study as a whole: The origin of the acute and convalescent COVID-19 samples was the United States, Italy and Spain. T cells, B-cell-depleted T cells, or PBMCs supplied cDNA or gDNA.

Per the germline V gene, CDR1 is LNHDA and CDR2 is SQIVND (reference sequence). This CDR3 is built from 17 residues. The ends lost 0 bases at V and 0 bases at J; junction bases unmatched: 5. The method was immunoSEQ multiplex PCR; TCRdb's version includes in-frame clones alone and lacks a portion of them. The sample yields about 250,000 clones, about nine tenths seen once. Clinical history reported by participants formed the basis on which cohorts were assigned. This TCR came from a woman aged 25 to 39 with acute COVID-19. The chain carries TRBV19 and TRBJ2-1; 7 nucleotides line up with TRBD2. The sequenced sample consisted of PBMCs or T cells enriched from blood (not recorded which). The CDR3 region is CASSIEAGGSSYNEQFF. In nucleotides, the CDR3 is TGTGCCAGTAGTATAGAGGCCGGCGGGAGCTCCTACAATGAGCAGTTCTTC.